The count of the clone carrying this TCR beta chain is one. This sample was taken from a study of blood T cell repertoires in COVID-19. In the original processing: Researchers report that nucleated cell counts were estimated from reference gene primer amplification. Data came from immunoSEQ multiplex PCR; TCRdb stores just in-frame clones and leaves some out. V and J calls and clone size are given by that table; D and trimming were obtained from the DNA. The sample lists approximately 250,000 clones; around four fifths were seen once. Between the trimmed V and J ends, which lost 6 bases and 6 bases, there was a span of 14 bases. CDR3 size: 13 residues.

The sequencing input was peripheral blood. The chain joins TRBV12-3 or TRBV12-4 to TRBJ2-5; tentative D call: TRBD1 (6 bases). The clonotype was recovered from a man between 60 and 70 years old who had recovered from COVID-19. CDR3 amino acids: CASSVKGVKTQYF. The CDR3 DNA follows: TGTGCCAGCAGCGTCAAGGGGGTAAAGACCCAGTACTTC.